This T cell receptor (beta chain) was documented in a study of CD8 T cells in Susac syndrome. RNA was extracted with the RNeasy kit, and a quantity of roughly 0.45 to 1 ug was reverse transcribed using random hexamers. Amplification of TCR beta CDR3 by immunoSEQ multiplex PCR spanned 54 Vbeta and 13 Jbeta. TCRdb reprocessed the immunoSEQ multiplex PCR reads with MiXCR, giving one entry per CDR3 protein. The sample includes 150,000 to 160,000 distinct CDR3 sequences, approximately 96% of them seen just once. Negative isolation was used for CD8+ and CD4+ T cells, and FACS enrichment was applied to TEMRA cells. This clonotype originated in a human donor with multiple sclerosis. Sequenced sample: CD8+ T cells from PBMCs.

The CDR3 reads CSVVSGLPDVEQFF. DNA for the CDR3: TGCAGCGTTGTTTCGGGGCTGCCGGATGTTGAGCAGTTCTTC. The chain recombines TRBV29-1 with TRBJ2-1; D possibly uses TRBD1 or TRBD2 (5 bases each). CDR1 is SQVTM, CDR2 ANQGSEA, per germline. V was pared by 4 bases and J by 9 bases, with 19 bases between. This CDR3 has 14 amino acids.